This is a list of T cell receptor beta chains from one sample in a study of shared clonotypes between healthy human individuals. The protocol was immunoSEQ multiplex PCR, while the TCRdb copy is restricted to in-frame clones and leaves out a portion. The sample contains about 1,500,000 clones, roughly 96% of which appear only once. Material: naive CD4+ T cells sorted from blood. Every receptor here comes from a young man in good health. Each CDR3 is given with its conserved first and last residue. The D gene is left open where the match is weak.

V gene	J gene	D gene	CDR3 DNA	CDR3 protein
TRBV5-1	TRBJ2-6	TRBD2	TGCGCCAGCAGCTTAGACCTTCGGACTAGCGGGAGCCCTGGGGCCAACGTCCTGACTTTC	CASSLDLRTSGSPGANVLTF
TRBV27	TRBJ1-1	-	TGTGCCAGCAGTCGAGAGATGAACACTGAAGCTTTCTTT	CASSREMNTEAFF
TRBV5-4	TRBJ2-2	TRBD1	TGTGCCAGCAGCTCCCGGGACAGGGGAACCGGGGAGCTGTTTTTT	CASSSRDRGTGELFF
TRBV9	TRBJ2-2	-	TGTGCCAGCAGCTCCGTCAGGGGAACCGGGGAGCTGTTTTTT	CASSSVRGTGELFF
TRBV5-1	TRBJ2-1	TRBD2	TGCGCCAGCAGCTTGGGGCTTGTTGTAGCGGGCATGTACAATGAGCAGTTCTTC	CASSLGLVVAGMYNEQFF
TRBV27	TRBJ2-3	TRBD1	TGTGCCAGCAGTTCATTGGGACAGCTCACAGATACGCAGTATTTT	CASSSLGQLTDTQYF
TRBV5-8	TRBJ2-5	-	TGTGCCAGCAGCTCGCTCACGACCCAGTACTTC	CASSSLTTQYF
TRBV19	TRBJ2-1	TRBD2	TGTGCCAGTAGGCCGGGACTAGCTTACCACAATGAGCAGTTCTTC	CASRPGLAYHNEQFF
TRBV5-4	TRBJ2-1	TRBD1	TGTGCCAGCAGGTCTACAGGGGGCCTCTACAATGAGCAGTTCTTC	CASRSTGGLYNEQFF
TRBV4-1	TRBJ2-1	TRBD2	TGCGCCAGCAGCCAAGGACTAGCGGGGATCTCCTACAATGAGCAGTTCTTC	CASSQGLAGISYNEQFF
TRBV5-8	TRBJ2-7	-	TGTGCCAGCAGCCCCGGGACAAATTTTTGGTCTTACGAGCAGTACTTC	CASSPGTNFWSYEQYF
TRBV9	TRBJ2-7	-	TGTGCCAGCAGCGTCACCCCGGGGCTAGCCACGGGGGAGCAGTACTTC	CASSVTPGLATGEQYF